The 10 T cell receptor beta chains in this list originate from one sample, sequenced in a study of cytomegalovirus exposure and HLA in healthy donors. Primers: 60 Vbeta forward and 13 Jbeta reverse. Sequencing used immunoSEQ multiplex PCR; TCRdb keeps in-frame clones, though not all of them. The table lists roughly 120,000 clones, about two thirds of them singletons. Sample: PBMCs. The receptor set was obtained from a man between 60 and 70 years old in good health and CMV-seropositive.

The chain combines TRBV30 with TRBJ2-7; 14 nucleotides align to TRBD2. The CDR3 totals 14 residues. V was clipped by 1 base and J by 7 bases; unmatched bases: 3. CDR1 is GTSNPN, CDR2 SVGIG, per germline (reference sequence). CDR3 DNA sequence: TGTGCCTGGAGTGGGACTAGCGGGGGGCGGGAGCAGTACTTC. This sequence encodes CAWSGTSGGREQYF.

This clone has only one observation. The chain joins TRBV11-1 to TRBJ2-5, with 8 positions matching TRBD1. Germline CDR1 is SGHAT and CDR2 is FQDESV (reference sequence). V trimming: 5 bases; J trimming: 0 bases; junction bases outside the gene matches: 5. The CDR3 sequence is 15 residues long. The CDR3 protein is CASSRDRMYQETQYF. Written as DNA, the CDR3 is TGTGCCAGCAGCCGGGACAGGATGTACCAAGAGACCCAGTACTTC.

The chain joins TRBV15 to TRBJ2-5, with 8 bases matching TRBD2. CDR1 and CDR2 from the germline V gene are LNHNV and YYDKDF (reference sequence). J lost 0 bases, V lost 3 bases, and 12 bases had no gene match. The CDR3 spans 18 residues. The CDR3 loop is CATSRIGTSGRYQETQYF. In nucleotides, the CDR3 is TGTGCCACCAGCAGGATCGGGACTAGTGGGAGGTACCAAGAGACCCAGTACTTC.

This chain joins TRBV10-3 and TRBJ2-3; a possible D gene is TRBD2 (6 bases). The germline V gene encodes CDR1 ENHRY and CDR2 SYGVKD. The CDR3 loop spans 13 amino acids. Between the trimmed V and J ends, which lost 6 bases and 2 bases, there was a span of 9 bases. CDR3 DNA: TGTGCCATCAGGGGACTTGACACAGATACGCAGTATTTT. Translated, it gives CAIRGLDTDTQYF.

Points on this clone: Other DNA sequences in the same sample also yield this CDR3. The chain carries TRBV19 and TRBJ1-5, with TRBD1 matching 7 bases. In germline, CDR1 is LNHDA, CDR2 SQIVND (reference sequence). V gave up 9 bases and J gave up 3 bases; unmatched junction bases: 5. The CDR3 covers 13 residues. The CDR3 DNA reads TGTGCCAGCAGTCAGGGGGACAATCAGCCCCAGCATTTT. This sequence encodes CASSQGDNQPQHF.

The CDR3 loop is CASSYSTGGQETQYF. CDR3 sequence (DNA): TGTGCCAGCAGTTACTCGACAGGCGGCCAAGAGACCCAGTACTTC. The rearrangement links TRBV6-5 to TRBJ2-5; possibly TRBD1 for D (6 bases). Germline CDR1 MNHEY, CDR2 SVGAGI. There are 15 residues in the CDR3. Deletions cut 0 bases from V and 1 base from J, with 9 bases between.

The CDR3 loop reads CASRFSGGETQYF. CDR3 sequence (DNA): TGTGCCAGCAGATTTAGCGGGGGAGAGACCCAGTACTTC. The chain has TRBV7-2 and TRBJ2-5; 9 positions match TRBD2. Germline loops: CDR1 SGHTA, CDR2 FQGNSA. CDR3 size: 13 residues. Trimming removed 6 bases from V and 4 bases from J; junction bases left unmatched: 3.

CDR3 sequence (DNA): TGTGCCAGCAGCCCGACACCTAATACGCAGTATTTT. Residues: CASSPTPNTQYF. The chain employs TRBV28 and TRBJ2-3; D gene unclear. With 6 bases removed from V and 7 bases from J, the gap between germline ends came to 11 bases. Germline values: CDR1 MDHEN, CDR2 SYDVKM. CDR3 length: 12 residues. Combining the CDR3 with reference TRBV28 and TRBJ2-3 gives the whole variable domain DVKVTQSSRYLVKRTGEKVFLECVQDMDHENMFWYRQDPGLGLRLIYFSYDVKMKEKGDIPEGYSVSREKKERFSLILESASTNQTSMYLCASSPTPNTQYFGPGTRLTVL.

With regard to this clone: The junction does not match germline at one end; this may be a read error. The rearrangement joins TRBV6-1 to TRBJ1-4, with D unresolved. The length of the CDR3 is 14 residues. Per the germline V gene, CDR1 is MNHNS and CDR2 is SASEGT. CDR3 sequence reads: CASLDVATNEKLVF. The CDR3 DNA is TGTGCCAGCCTTGATGTAGCAACTAATGAAAAACTGGTTTTT.

This clone was observed a handful of times. J is TRBJ2-5 and V is TRBV2, with 8 bases identical to TRBD1. CDR1 is SNHLY and CDR2 is FYNNEI in the germline V gene. V trimming: 7 bases; J trimming: 5 bases; junction bases outside the gene matches: 6. The CDR3 contains 13 residues. CDR3 sequence: CASTGGAGETQYF. The CDR3 region has the DNA TGTGCCAGCACAGGGGGCGCGGGGGAGACCCAGTACTTC.